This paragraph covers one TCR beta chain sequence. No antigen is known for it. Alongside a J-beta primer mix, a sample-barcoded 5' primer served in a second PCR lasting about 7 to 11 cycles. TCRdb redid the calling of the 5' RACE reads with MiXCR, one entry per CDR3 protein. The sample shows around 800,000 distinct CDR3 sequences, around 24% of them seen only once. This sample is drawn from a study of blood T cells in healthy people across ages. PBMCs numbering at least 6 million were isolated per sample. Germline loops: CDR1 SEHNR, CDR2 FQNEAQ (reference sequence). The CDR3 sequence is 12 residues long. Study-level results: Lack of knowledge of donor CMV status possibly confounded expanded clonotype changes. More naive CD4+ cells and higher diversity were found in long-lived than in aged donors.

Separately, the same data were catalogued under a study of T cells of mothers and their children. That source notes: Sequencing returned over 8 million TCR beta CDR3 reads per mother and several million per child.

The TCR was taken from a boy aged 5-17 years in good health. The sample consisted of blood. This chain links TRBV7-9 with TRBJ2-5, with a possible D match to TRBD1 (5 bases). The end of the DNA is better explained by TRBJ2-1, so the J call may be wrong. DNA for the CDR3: TGTGCCAGCAGCCGCAAGGGGAATGAGCAGTTCTTC. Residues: CASSRKGNEQFF.